The 21 T cell receptor beta chains listed next were all sequenced from one sample in a study of CD8 T cells in ankylosing spondylitis. One entry per CDR3 protein, called by TCRdb with MiXCR from the 5' RACE reads. Seen here are a few hundred thousand distinct CDR3 sequences, under 25% observed once, and the top ten hold roughly 4%. Sample: blood, either unsorted or a sorted T cell fraction (not recorded which). These receptors were collected from a female donor with ankylosing spondylitis or in good health (not recorded which).

The table lists this clonotype with many counts. This chain links TRBV5-5 with TRBJ2-1, with a tentative D call TRBD1 (6 bases). The length of the CDR3 is 11 residues. The germline CDR1 and CDR2 sequences are SGHKS and YYEKEE (reference sequence). Trimming removed 3 bases from V and 14 bases from J, with 12 bases in between. CDR3 protein: CASSSDRRKFF. Written as DNA, the CDR3 is TGTGCCAGCAGCTCGGACAGAAGAAAGTTCTTC.

This clonotype has only a few counts. The chain links TRBV4-3 to TRBJ2-5; D may be TRBD2 (5 bases). The germline V gene has CDR1 LGHNA and CDR2 YSLEER. The V and J ends lost 4 bases and 10 bases respectively, with 16 bases between them. The CDR3 sequence is 13 residues long. The CDR3 region has the DNA TGCGCCAGCAGCCCTCTCATCTCCGGGAACCAGTACTTC. Residues: CASSPLISGNQYF.

This clonotype came up many times. The genes are TRBV7-2 and TRBJ2-2; TRBD2 aligns across 10 bases. Germline assignment: CDR1 SGHTA and CDR2 FQGNSA. The CDR3 spans 14 residues. The J segment lost 4 bases and the V segment lost 7 bases, leaving 3 bases of the junction unmatched. The DNA of the CDR3 is TGTGCCAGCAAAGGACTAGCGGTCACCGGGGAGCTGTTTTTT. Translating gives CASKGLAVTGELFF.

In this sample, this clonotype turned up a few times. The J gene is TRBJ2-7, the V gene TRBV5-1; 8 positions agree with TRBD1. Germline CDR1 reads SGHRS; CDR2 reads YFSETQ. J lost 2 bases, V lost 2 bases, and 3 bases had no gene match. CDR3 size: 14 residues. CDR3 DNA: TGCGCCAGCAGCTTAACCAGGGGGCCCTACGAGCAGTACTTC. It yields the protein CASSLTRGPYEQYF.

This clonotype has a handful of counts. The V gene is TRBV4-1, the J gene TRBJ1-1; a weak D match, TRBD1 (5 bases). V was pared by 3 bases and J by 4 bases, with 15 bases between. This CDR3 has 15 residues. Germline CDR1 MGHRA, CDR2 YSYEKL. The CDR3 loop is CASSQRALGGTEAFF. CDR3 bases: TGCGCCAGCAGCCAGAGGGCTTTGGGGGGCACTGAAGCTTTCTTT.

This chain uses TRBV11-2 with TRBJ2-7, with 8 bases aligning to TRBD2. CDR3 length equals 14 residues. V dropped 0 bases and J dropped 2; count of bases not matched to a gene: 0. Germline V lookup: CDR1 SGHAT, CDR2 FQNNGV. CDR3 in amino acids: CASSLEGLAYEQYF. CDR3 sequence (DNA): TGTGCCAGCAGCTTAGAGGGACTAGCCTACGAGCAGTACTTC.

In this sample, this clonotype turned up many times. The chain links TRBV2 to TRBJ2-3; possible D gene TRBD2, 6 bases. Germline CDR1 and CDR2: SNHLY and FYNNEI. Trimming left V 7 bases short and J 2 bases short, with 10 bases between. The CDR3 extends over 13 amino acids. The CDR3 protein is CASKGDFTDTQYF. The CDR3 nucleotides read TGTGCCAGCAAAGGGGACTTCACAGATACGCAGTATTTT.

This clonotype showed up many times. The chain couples TRBV20-1 to TRBJ1-2, with D hard to call. This CDR3 is built from 13 residues. The germline gives CDR1 DFQATT, CDR2 SNEGSKA (reference sequence). Trimming cost V 0 bases and J 6 bases, with 11 bases left between them. The CDR3 bases are TGCAGTGCTAGAGATTGGAAGGATGATGGCTACACCTTC. Its translation is CSARDWKDDGYTF.

The gene calls are TRBV18 and TRBJ2-6; maybe TRBD1 (6 bases). V was cut by 6 bases and J by 3 bases, with 15 bases left in between. Germline CDR1 KGHSH, CDR2 LQKENI. The CDR3 has 16 amino acids. The CDR3 DNA follows: TGTGCCAGCTCGCCCCGGGCAGGGGATGGGGCCAACGTCCTGACTTTC. The encoded protein is CASSPRAGDGANVLTF.

The rearrangement links TRBV15 to TRBJ2-1, with D unclear. The CDR3 has 16 amino acids. From germline, CDR1 is LNHNV and CDR2 YYDKDF (reference sequence). V lost 0 bases and J 3 bases, leaving 12 bases between the germline ends. Written as DNA, the CDR3 is TGTGCCACCAGCAGAGATCCTACCGTCGGCTACAATGAGCAGTTCTTC. Translating it yields CATSRDPTVGYNEQFF.

This clonotype was counted at least ten times. The CDR3 DNA is TGCAGCGCCTCCGGCCACCGAAGCGGGGCCGCTTTCTTT. As protein: CSASGHRSGAAFF. The chain links TRBV29-1 to TRBJ1-1; a possible D gene is TRBD1 (5 bases). V lost 7 bases and J 11 bases, leaving 23 bases between the germline ends. CDR1 SQVTM and CDR2 ANQGSEA come from the germline V gene. The CDR3 loop spans 13 amino acids. The complete variable domain, with remaining parts taken from reference TRBV29-1 and TRBJ1-1, reads SAVISQKPSRDICQRGTSLTIQCQVDSQVTMMFWYRQQPGQSLTLIATANQGSEATYESGFVIDKFPISRPNLTFSTLTVSNMSPEDSSIYLCSASGHRSGAAFFGQGTRLTVV.

The chain uses TRBV12-3 or TRBV12-4 and TRBJ1-2; D perhaps matches TRBD1 (6 bases). The CDR3 contains 15 residues. The V end lost 2 bases, the J end lost 0 bases, and 10 bases lay between the germline ends. The CDR3 bases are TGTGCCAGCAGTTTACGGGGACACCCTAACTATGGCTACACCTTC. Amino acid sequence: CASSLRGHPNYGYTF.

The V and J genes are TRBV3-1 and TRBJ1-1, with D maybe TRBD1 (6 bases). The CDR3 length is 14 residues. Germline V gene sequence: CDR1 LGHDT, CDR2 YNNKEL (reference sequence). V lost 3 bases and J 4 bases, leaving 12 bases between the germline ends. Written as DNA, the CDR3 is TGTGCCAGCAGCCACCGACAGGAAAGCACTGAAGCTTTCTTT. The encoded protein is CASSHRQESTEAFF.

The chain combines TRBV12-3 or TRBV12-4 with TRBJ2-5; TRBD2 agrees at 10 bases. This CDR3 has 15 amino acids. Trimming took 6 bases from V and 5 from J; bases not matched to a gene: 9. CDR3 region: CASSSWAAGGETQYF. CDR3 sequence (DNA): TGTGCCAGCAGCAGCTGGGCAGCGGGGGGGGAGACCCAGTACTTC.

This chain joins TRBV10-3 and TRBJ1-2; TRBD1 might be the D (6 bases). CDR1 is ENHRY, CDR2 SYGVKD, per germline. Trimming took off 6 bases at V and 6 bases at J, with 17 bases between the two ends. CDR3 length: 14 residues. CDR3 in amino acids: CAISLLQGGDGYTF. The DNA for the CDR3 is TGTGCCATCAGCCTCCTACAGGGAGGAGATGGCTACACCTTC.

The rearrangement uses TRBV12-3 or TRBV12-4 and TRBJ2-3; 10 bases map to TRBD2. CDR3 length: 16 amino acids. Trimming took 6 bases from V and 2 from J; bases not matched to a gene: 8. The CDR3: CASRMSGRAYTDTQYF. In DNA form, the CDR3 reads TGTGCCAGCAGGATGAGCGGGAGGGCTTACACAGATACGCAGTATTTT.

This clonotype was picked up many times. The chain links TRBV29-1 to TRBJ2-7, with D unclear. V was cut by 1 base and J by 2 bases, with 9 bases left in between. CDR1 and CDR2 from the germline V gene are SQVTM and ANQGSEA. The CDR3 spans 13 residues. CDR3 nucleotide sequence: TGCAGCGTTGAAGGCCTAAGACCCTACGAGCAGTACTTC. Its translation: CSVEGLRPYEQYF.

This rearrangement joins TRBV4-3 to TRBJ2-1; no clear D gene. The CDR3 runs to 13 residues. Germline V gene lookup returns CDR1 LGHNA and CDR2 YSLEER. Deletions cut 3 bases from V and 4 bases from J, with 7 bases between. CDR3 coding DNA: TGCGCCAGCAGCCACGAGAGATACAATGAGCAGTTCTTC. Protein sequence: CASSHERYNEQFF.

The rearrangement links TRBV18 to TRBJ2-1, with D perhaps TRBD2 (6 bases). The CDR3 is 16 amino acids. The germline V gene encodes CDR1 KGHSH and CDR2 LQKENI. The ends were cut back, 5 bases at V and 2 bases at J, with 16 bases in the middle. Here the CDR3 reads CASSSDSGTTYNEQFF. DNA for the CDR3: TGTGCCAGCTCAAGTGATAGCGGTACTACCTACAATGAGCAGTTCTTC.

This clonotype was seen a handful of times. V is TRBV19 and J is TRBJ2-2; D may be TRBD1 or TRBD2 (6 bases each). The CDR3 is 15 amino acids. Germline-derived CDR1 and CDR2 are LNHDA and SQIVND (reference sequence). V lost 4 bases to trimming and J lost 6 bases, with 15 bases between them. The CDR3: CASSSEGGRPGELFF. The CDR3 DNA reads as TGTGCCAGTAGTAGCGAGGGGGGAAGGCCCGGGGAGCTGTTTTTT.

To note about this clonotype: This may come from a read error, since a much larger clone is one base off. This CDR3 is CSATPLGLAVQEAQYF. CDR3 sequence (DNA): TGCAGTGCCACCCCTCTCGGACTAGCGGTACAAGAGGCCCAGTACTTC. The J gene is TRBJ2-5, the V gene TRBV20-1; 10 positions match TRBD2. This CDR3 is built from 16 residues. Germline V gene sequence: CDR1 DFQATT, CDR2 SNEGSKA (reference sequence).